This T cell receptor (beta chain) was recovered during a study of cytomegalovirus exposure and HLA in healthy donors. PCR involved 60 Vbeta and 13 Jbeta primers. Profiled with immunoSEQ multiplex PCR; TCRdb holds only in-frame clones, not every one. The sample holds 190,000 or so clones, roughly 78% seen once. The CDR3 has 17 residues. V shed 0 bases and J shed 5 bases, with 14 bases lying between them. CDR1 LGHNA and CDR2 YSLEER come from the germline V gene. The sample taken for sequencing was PBMCs. V and J are TRBV4-3 and TRBJ1-6, with a weak D call TRBD1 (6 bases). This receptor was taken from a girl under 18 in good health and CMV-seropositive. CDR3 residues: CASSQEDRALNNSPLHF. The CDR3, as DNA: TGCGCCAGCAGCCAAGAGGACAGAGCCCTTAATAATTCACCCCTCCACTTT.